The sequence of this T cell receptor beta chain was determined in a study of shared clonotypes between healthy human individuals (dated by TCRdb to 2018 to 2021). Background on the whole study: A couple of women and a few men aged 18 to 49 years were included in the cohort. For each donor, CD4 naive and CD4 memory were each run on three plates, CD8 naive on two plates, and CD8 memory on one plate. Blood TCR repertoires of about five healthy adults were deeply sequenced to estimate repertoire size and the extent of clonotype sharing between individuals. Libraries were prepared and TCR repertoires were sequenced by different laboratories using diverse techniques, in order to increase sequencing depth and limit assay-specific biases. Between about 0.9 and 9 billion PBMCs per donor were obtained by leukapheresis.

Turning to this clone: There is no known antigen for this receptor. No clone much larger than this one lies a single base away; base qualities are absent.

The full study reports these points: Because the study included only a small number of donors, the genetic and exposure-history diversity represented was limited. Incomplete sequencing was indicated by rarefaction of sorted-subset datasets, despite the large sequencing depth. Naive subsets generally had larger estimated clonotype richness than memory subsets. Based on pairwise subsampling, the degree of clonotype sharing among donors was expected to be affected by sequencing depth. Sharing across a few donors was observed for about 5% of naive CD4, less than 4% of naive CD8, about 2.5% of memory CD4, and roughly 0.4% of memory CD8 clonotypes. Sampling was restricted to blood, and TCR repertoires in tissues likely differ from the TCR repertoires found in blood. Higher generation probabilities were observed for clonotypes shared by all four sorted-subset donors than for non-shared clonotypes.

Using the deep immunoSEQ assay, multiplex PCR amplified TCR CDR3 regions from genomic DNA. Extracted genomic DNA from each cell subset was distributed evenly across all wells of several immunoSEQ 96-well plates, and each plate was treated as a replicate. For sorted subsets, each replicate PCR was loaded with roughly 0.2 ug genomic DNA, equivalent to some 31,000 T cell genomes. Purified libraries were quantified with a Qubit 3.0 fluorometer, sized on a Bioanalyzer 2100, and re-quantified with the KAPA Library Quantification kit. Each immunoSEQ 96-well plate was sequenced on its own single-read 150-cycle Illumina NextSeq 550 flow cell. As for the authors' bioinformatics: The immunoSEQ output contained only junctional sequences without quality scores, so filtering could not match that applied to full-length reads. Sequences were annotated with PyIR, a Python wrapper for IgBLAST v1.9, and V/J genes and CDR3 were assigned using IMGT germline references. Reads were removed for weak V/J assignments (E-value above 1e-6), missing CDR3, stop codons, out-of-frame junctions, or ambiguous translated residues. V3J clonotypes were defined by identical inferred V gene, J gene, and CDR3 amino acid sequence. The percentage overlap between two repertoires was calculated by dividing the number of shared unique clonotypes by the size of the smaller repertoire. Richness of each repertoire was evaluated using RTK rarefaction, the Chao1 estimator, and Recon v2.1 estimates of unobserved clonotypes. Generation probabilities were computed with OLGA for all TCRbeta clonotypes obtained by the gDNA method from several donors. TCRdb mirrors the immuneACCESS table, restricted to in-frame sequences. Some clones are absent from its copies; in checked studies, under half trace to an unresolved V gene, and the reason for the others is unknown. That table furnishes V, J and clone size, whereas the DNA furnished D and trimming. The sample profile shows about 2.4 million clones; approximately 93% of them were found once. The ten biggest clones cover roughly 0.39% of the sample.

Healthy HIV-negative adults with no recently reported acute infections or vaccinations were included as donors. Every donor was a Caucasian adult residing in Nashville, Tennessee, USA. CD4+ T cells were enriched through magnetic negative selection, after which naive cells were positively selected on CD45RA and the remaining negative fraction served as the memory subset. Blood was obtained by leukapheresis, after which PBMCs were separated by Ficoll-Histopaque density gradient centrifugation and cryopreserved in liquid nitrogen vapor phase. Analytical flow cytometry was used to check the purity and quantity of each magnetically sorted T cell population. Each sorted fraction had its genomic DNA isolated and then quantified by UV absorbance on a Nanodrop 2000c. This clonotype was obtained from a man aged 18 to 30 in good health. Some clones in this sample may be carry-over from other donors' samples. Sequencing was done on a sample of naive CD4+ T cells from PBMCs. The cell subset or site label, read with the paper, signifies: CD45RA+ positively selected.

For the CDR3, the sequence is CATTKLQGVGFEKLFF. The DNA is as follows: TGTGCCACCACCAAACTACAAGGGGTCGGTTTTGAAAAACTGTTTTTT. The chain couples TRBV2 to TRBJ1-4; TRBD1 is a weak D gene call, 5 bases matching. Between the V and J ends, shortened by 10 bases and 7 bases respectively, the junction contains 25 bases. Taken from cysteine to phenylalanine, the CDR3 has 16 residues. The sequence is cut down to CDR3 DNA, 48 bases in frame from base 1. Sequences SNHLY (CDR1) and FYNNEI (CDR2) are obtained from the germline V gene.